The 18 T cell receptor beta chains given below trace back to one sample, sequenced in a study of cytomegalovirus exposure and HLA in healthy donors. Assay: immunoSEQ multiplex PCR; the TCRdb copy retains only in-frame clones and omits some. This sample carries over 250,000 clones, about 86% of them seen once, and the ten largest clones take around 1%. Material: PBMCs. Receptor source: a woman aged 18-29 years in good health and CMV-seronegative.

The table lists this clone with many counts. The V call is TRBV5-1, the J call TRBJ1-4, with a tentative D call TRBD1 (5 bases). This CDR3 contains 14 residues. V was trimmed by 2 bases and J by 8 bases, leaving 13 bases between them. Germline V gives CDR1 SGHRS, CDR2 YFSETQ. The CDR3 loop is CASSLRGMEEKLFF. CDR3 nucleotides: TGCGCCAGCAGCTTAAGGGGAATGGAGGAAAAACTGTTTTTT.

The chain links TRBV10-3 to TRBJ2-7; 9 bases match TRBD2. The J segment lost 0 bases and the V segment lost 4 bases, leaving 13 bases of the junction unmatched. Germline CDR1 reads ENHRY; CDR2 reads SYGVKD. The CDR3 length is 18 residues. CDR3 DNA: TGTGCCATCAGTGGAGCGGGAGGCCCTACCTTTAGCTCCTACGAGCAGTACTTC. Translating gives CAISGAGGPTFSSYEQYF.

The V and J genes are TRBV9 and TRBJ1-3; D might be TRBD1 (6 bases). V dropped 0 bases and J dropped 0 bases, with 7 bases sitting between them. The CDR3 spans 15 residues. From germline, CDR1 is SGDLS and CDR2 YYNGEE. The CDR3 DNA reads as TGTGCCAGCAGCGTAGCAGGGGACTCTGGAAACACCATATATTTT. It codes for CASSVAGDSGNTIYF.

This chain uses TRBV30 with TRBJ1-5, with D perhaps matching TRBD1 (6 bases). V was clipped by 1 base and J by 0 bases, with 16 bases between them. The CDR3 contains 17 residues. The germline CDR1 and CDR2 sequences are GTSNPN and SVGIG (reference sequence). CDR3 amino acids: CAWSAGSQGHSNQPQHF. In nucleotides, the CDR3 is TGTGCCTGGAGTGCAGGATCACAGGGTCATAGCAATCAGCCCCAGCATTTT.

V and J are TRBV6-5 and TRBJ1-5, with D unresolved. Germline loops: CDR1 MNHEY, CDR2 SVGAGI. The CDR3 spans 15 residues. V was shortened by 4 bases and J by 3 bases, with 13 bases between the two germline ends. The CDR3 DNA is TGTGCCAGCAGTTCAACTGGTGATTACAATCAGCCCCAGCATTTT. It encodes CASSSTGDYNQPQHF.

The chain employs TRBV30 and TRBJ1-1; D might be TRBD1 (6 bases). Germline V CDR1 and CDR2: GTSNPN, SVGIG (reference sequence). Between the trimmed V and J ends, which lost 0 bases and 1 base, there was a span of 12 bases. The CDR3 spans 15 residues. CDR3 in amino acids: CAWSVFTGKNTEAFF. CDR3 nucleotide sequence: TGTGCCTGGAGTGTATTTACAGGGAAGAACACTGAAGCTTTCTTT.

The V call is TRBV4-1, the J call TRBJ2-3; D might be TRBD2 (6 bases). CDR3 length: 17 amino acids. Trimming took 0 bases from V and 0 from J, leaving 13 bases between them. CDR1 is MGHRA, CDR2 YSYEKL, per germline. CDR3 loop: CASSQDEGGRSTDTQYF. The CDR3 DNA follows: TGCGCCAGCAGCCAAGATGAAGGAGGGAGGAGCACAGATACGCAGTATTTT.

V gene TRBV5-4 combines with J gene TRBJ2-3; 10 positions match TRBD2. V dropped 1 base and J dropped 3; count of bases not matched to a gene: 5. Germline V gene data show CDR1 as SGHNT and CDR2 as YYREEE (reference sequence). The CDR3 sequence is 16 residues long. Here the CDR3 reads CASSLTSGARTDTQYF. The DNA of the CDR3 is TGTGCCAGCAGCTTGACTAGCGGGGCTAGGACAGATACGCAGTATTTT.

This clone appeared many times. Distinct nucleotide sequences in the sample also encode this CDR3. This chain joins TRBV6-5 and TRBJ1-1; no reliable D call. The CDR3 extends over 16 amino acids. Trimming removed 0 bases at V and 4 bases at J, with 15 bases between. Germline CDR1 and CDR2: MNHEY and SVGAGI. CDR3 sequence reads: CASSYSSLPVRTEAFF. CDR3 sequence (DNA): TGTGCCAGCAGTTACTCGAGTCTCCCCGTTCGCACTGAAGCTTTCTTT.

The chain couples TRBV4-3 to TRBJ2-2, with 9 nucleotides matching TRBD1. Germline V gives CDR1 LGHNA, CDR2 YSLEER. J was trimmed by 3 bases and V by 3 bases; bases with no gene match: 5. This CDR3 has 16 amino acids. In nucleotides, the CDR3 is TGCGCCAGCAGCCACCTCGACAGGGGGGACACCGGGGAGCTGTTTTTT. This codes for CASSHLDRGDTGELFF.

CDR3 protein: CASSSPGQPGAYEQYF. The CDR3, as DNA: TGTGCCAGCAGTTCCCCCGGACAGCCCGGGGCCTACGAGCAGTACTTC. The chain uses TRBV27 and TRBJ2-7; D possibly corresponds to TRBD1 (6 bases). Trimming stripped 4 bases from V and 2 bases from J, with 18 bases between. In germline, CDR1 is MNHEY, CDR2 SMNVEV (reference sequence). CDR3 length: 16 residues.

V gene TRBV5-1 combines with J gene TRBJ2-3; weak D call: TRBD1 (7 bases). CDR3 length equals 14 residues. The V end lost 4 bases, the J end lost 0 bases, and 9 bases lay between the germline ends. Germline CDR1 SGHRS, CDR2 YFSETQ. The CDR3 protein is CASSAGQSTDTQYF. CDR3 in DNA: TGCGCCAGCAGCGCGGGACAGAGCACAGATACGCAGTATTTT.

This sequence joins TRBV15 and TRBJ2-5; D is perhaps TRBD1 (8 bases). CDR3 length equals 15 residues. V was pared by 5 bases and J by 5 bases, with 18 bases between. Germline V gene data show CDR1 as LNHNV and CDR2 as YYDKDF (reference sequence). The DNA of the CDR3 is TGTGCCACCAGCGATACAGGGGGGGGTCGGGAGACCCAGTACTTC. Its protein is CATSDTGGGRETQYF.

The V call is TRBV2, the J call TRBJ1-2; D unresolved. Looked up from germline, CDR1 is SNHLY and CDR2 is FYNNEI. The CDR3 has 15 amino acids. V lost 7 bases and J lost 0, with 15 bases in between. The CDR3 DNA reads TGTGCCAGCATACAGAAAGAGACGCCTAACTATGGCTACACCTTC. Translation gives CASIQKETPNYGYTF.

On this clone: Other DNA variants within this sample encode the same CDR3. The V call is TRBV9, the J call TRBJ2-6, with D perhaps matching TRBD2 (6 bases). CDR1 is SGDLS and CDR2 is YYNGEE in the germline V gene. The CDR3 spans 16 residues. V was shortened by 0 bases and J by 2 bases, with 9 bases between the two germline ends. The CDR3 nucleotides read TGTGCCAGCAGCGTAGTCGCGGGGCCTGGGGCCAACGTCCTGACTTTC. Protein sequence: CASSVVAGPGANVLTF.

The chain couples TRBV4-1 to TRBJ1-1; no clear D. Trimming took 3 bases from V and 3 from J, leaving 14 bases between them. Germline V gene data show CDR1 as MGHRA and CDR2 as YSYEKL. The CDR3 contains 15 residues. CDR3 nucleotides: TGCGCCAGCAGCCAGAGTAGTTTGCGGGACACTGAAGCTTTCTTT. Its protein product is CASSQSSLRDTEAFF.

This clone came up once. The CDR3 loop reads CASSQDPDGDYGYTF. CDR3 DNA sequence: TGCGCCAGCAGCCAAGATCCGGACGGGGACTATGGCTACACCTTC. The gene calls are TRBV4-3 and TRBJ1-2; no firm D call. The CDR3 length is 15 residues. V was cut by 0 bases and J by 3 bases, with 11 bases left in between. Germline V gives CDR1 LGHNA, CDR2 YSLEER.

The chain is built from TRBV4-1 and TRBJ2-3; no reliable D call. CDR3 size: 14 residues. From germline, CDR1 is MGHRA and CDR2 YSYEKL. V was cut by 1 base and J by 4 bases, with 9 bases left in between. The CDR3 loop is CASSQGQYADTQYF. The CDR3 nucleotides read TGCGCCAGCAGCCAAGGCCAGTACGCAGATACGCAGTATTTT.